Listed below are T cell receptor beta chains from one sample, sequenced in a study of shared clonotypes between healthy human individuals. Repertoires were generated with immunoSEQ multiplex PCR, while TCRdb's copy carries only in-frame clones and drops some. The sample lists 2 million to 3 million clones; roughly 93% were seen once. The specimen sequenced was naive CD4+ T cells from PBMCs. Receptors originate from a man aged 18 to 35 in good health. Some clones in this sample may be carry-over from other donors' samples. CDR3s include the opening cysteine and the closing phenylalanine or tryptophan. A D gene is named only where the DNA matches it firmly. Expanded clones are given a class, and other clones once, few, many or no size at all.

d_call: TRBD1
clone_size: once
j_call: TRBJ2-7
v_call: TRBV5-4
cdr3_nt: TGTGCCAGCAGCGGGAAACCCGGGACAGAGTACGAGCAGTACTTC
cdr3_aa: CASSGKPGTEYEQYF

d_call: .
clone_size: .
j_call: TRBJ2-7
v_call: TRBV28
cdr3_nt: TGTGCCAGCATGATCGGCAGCTCCTACGAGCAGTACTTC
cdr3_aa: CASMIGSSYEQYF

d_call: TRBD1
clone_size: .
j_call: TRBJ2-2
v_call: TRBV28
cdr3_nt: TGTGCCAGCATGGGACAGGGGGCCCTCACCGGGGAGCTGTTTTTT
cdr3_aa: CASMGQGALTGELFF

d_call: TRBD1
clone_size: .
j_call: TRBJ2-4
v_call: TRBV18
cdr3_nt: TGTGCCAGCTCGCCGACAGGGGCCCTAGCCAAAAACATTCAGTACTTC
cdr3_aa: CASSPTGALAKNIQYF

d_call: TRBD2
clone_size: .
j_call: TRBJ2-5
v_call: TRBV5-1
cdr3_nt: TGCGCCAGCAGCGTGGGGACTAGCGGGAGTGGGCAAGAGACCCAGTACTTC
cdr3_aa: CASSVGTSGSGQETQYF

d_call: .
clone_size: once
j_call: TRBJ2-7
v_call: TRBV28
cdr3_nt: TGTGCCAGCACCCCTCTAGGGAAGGGACTCTACGAGCAGTACTTC
cdr3_aa: CASTPLGKGLYEQYF

d_call: .
clone_size: .
j_call: TRBJ1-2
v_call: TRBV5-1
cdr3_nt: TGCGCCAGCAGCTTAATGTGGGGTACTAACTATGGCTACACCTTC
cdr3_aa: CASSLMWGTNYGYTF

d_call: .
clone_size: .
j_call: TRBJ2-1
v_call: TRBV6-5
cdr3_nt: TGTGCCAGCAGTTACTCACTAGAAGGTGAGCAGTTCTTC
cdr3_aa: CASSYSLEGEQFF

d_call: TRBD2
clone_size: .
j_call: TRBJ2-3
v_call: TRBV6-1
cdr3_nt: TGTGCCAGCAGGGGACTAGCGGCTAGCACAGATACGCAGTATTTT
cdr3_aa: CASRGLAASTDTQYF

d_call: TRBD2
clone_size: .
j_call: TRBJ2-7
v_call: TRBV5-6
cdr3_nt: TGTGCCAGCAGCCGACTGGCGGGAGGAGATGCCTACGAGCAGTACTTC
cdr3_aa: CASSRLAGGDAYEQYF

d_call: .
clone_size: .
j_call: TRBJ1-4
v_call: TRBV18
cdr3_nt: TGTGCCAGCTCACCGGCGGGGTCTAATGAAAAACTGTTTTTT
cdr3_aa: CASSPAGSNEKLFF

d_call: TRBD2
clone_size: .
j_call: TRBJ2-3
v_call: TRBV25-1
cdr3_nt: TGTGCCAGCAGTGTGGCGGGAGCCCGGGATACGCAGTATTTT
cdr3_aa: CASSVAGARDTQYF

d_call: .
clone_size: .
j_call: TRBJ1-1
v_call: TRBV18
cdr3_nt: TGTGCCAGCTCACCGCGATCCGGGACTGAAGCTTTCTTT
cdr3_aa: CASSPRSGTEAFF

d_call: TRBD1
clone_size: .
j_call: TRBJ1-1
v_call: TRBV12-5
cdr3_nt: TGTGCTAGTGGTTCCACAGGGGCGCGGACTGAAGCTTTCTTT
cdr3_aa: CASGSTGARTEAFF

d_call: .
clone_size: once
j_call: TRBJ2-1
v_call: TRBV5-1
cdr3_nt: TGCGCCAGCAGCTTACGACAGAGGACCATATACAATGAGCAGTTCTTC
cdr3_aa: CASSLRQRTIYNEQFF

d_call: .
clone_size: .
j_call: TRBJ1-2
v_call: TRBV7-3
cdr3_nt: TGTGCCAGCAGCTTAGGGGTCGCAGCTAACTATGGCTACACCTTC
cdr3_aa: CASSLGVAANYGYTF

d_call: TRBD1
clone_size: .
j_call: TRBJ2-1
v_call: TRBV7-8
cdr3_nt: TGTGCCAGCAGCCTTTACCGGACAGGGGGTCGCTACAATGAGCAGTTCTTC
cdr3_aa: CASSLYRTGGRYNEQFF

d_call: TRBD1
clone_size: few
j_call: TRBJ1-5
v_call: TRBV18
cdr3_nt: TGTGCCAGCTCACCACCGGGACAGGGCAATCAGCCCCAGCATTTT
cdr3_aa: CASSPPGQGNQPQHF

d_call: .
clone_size: .
j_call: TRBJ2-7
v_call: TRBV28
cdr3_nt: TGTGCCAGCAGTCTCCCCGATAGGAACAGGGCCTACGAGCAGTACTTC
cdr3_aa: CASSLPDRNRAYEQYF

d_call: .
clone_size: .
j_call: TRBJ1-1
v_call: TRBV19
cdr3_nt: TGTGCCAGTAGTATGGCGCGGGGAGAGACTGAAGCTTTCTTT
cdr3_aa: CASSMARGETEAFF

d_call: TRBD1
clone_size: .
j_call: TRBJ1-1
v_call: TRBV10-3
cdr3_nt: TGTGCCATCACCAAACAGGGGAGGGTCACTGAAGCTTTCTTT
cdr3_aa: CAITKQGRVTEAFF

d_call: TRBD1
clone_size: once
j_call: TRBJ1-2
v_call: TRBV19
cdr3_nt: TGTGCCAGTAGAAGACAGGGGGCAAACTATGGCTACACCTTC
cdr3_aa: CASRRQGANYGYTF

d_call: TRBD1
clone_size: .
j_call: TRBJ2-1
v_call: TRBV6-6
cdr3_nt: TGTGCCAGCAGTTTCGACAGGGGGATTTACAATGAGCAGTTCTTC
cdr3_aa: CASSFDRGIYNEQFF

d_call: TRBD2
clone_size: .
j_call: TRBJ2-5
v_call: TRBV15
cdr3_nt: TGTGCCACCAGCAGTAGGCTAGCGGGAGGGCAAGAGACCCAGTACTTC
cdr3_aa: CATSSRLAGGQETQYF

d_call: TRBD2
clone_size: once
j_call: TRBJ2-5
v_call: TRBV7-9
cdr3_nt: TGTGCCAGCAGCCGGACCCGGACTAGCGCTTCAACCATAGAGACCCAGTACTTC
cdr3_aa: CASSRTRTSASTIETQYF

d_call: .
clone_size: .
j_call: TRBJ1-1
v_call: TRBV30
cdr3_nt: TGTGCCTGGAGTGTACCCTTGTACAAGGCCATGAACACTGAAGCTTTCTTT
cdr3_aa: CAWSVPLYKAMNTEAFF

d_call: .
clone_size: .
j_call: TRBJ1-3
v_call: TRBV4-2
cdr3_nt: TGTGCCAGCAGCCAAGATTACGGGGCGCGGGGAAACACCATATATTTT
cdr3_aa: CASSQDYGARGNTIYF

d_call: TRBD1
clone_size: .
j_call: TRBJ2-2
v_call: TRBV5-4
cdr3_nt: TGTGCCAGCAGCCCTAACAGGGGGCCGACCGGGGAGCTGTTTTTT
cdr3_aa: CASSPNRGPTGELFF

d_call: .
clone_size: once
j_call: TRBJ1-5
v_call: TRBV11-2
cdr3_nt: TGTGCCAGCAGCGAGGGACCTGGGGGCCTCAATCAGCCCCAGCATTTT
cdr3_aa: CASSEGPGGLNQPQHF

d_call: TRBD1
clone_size: once
j_call: TRBJ2-7
v_call: TRBV7-2
cdr3_nt: TGTGCCAGCAGCAGACAGGGGGTTGAGCAGTACTTC
cdr3_aa: CASSRQGVEQYF

d_call: .
clone_size: .
j_call: TRBJ1-1
v_call: TRBV5-1
cdr3_nt: TGCGCCAGCAGCTTGGGTGGGACCCAGGGCACTGAAGCTTTCTTT
cdr3_aa: CASSLGGTQGTEAFF

d_call: TRBD2
clone_size: .
j_call: TRBJ2-7
v_call: TRBV5-1
cdr3_nt: TGCGCCAGCAGCTTGGCCAGGGGACTAGCGGGAGTCGACGAGCAGTACTTC
cdr3_aa: CASSLARGLAGVDEQYF

d_call: .
clone_size: once
j_call: TRBJ2-1
v_call: TRBV29-1
cdr3_nt: TGCAGCGTTGAAGGGTACAGCGACAATGAGCAGTTCTTC
cdr3_aa: CSVEGYSDNEQFF

d_call: TRBD1
clone_size: .
j_call: TRBJ1-3
v_call: TRBV19
cdr3_nt: TGTGCCAGTAGGCAAGACAGGGGGCTCGGGGGAAACACCATATATTTT
cdr3_aa: CASRQDRGLGGNTIYF

d_call: TRBD2
clone_size: .
j_call: TRBJ2-7
v_call: TRBV6-1
cdr3_nt: TGTGCCAGCAGTGAAGGGGTGAAGGCGGGGACTACCTACGAGCAGTACTTC
cdr3_aa: CASSEGVKAGTTYEQYF